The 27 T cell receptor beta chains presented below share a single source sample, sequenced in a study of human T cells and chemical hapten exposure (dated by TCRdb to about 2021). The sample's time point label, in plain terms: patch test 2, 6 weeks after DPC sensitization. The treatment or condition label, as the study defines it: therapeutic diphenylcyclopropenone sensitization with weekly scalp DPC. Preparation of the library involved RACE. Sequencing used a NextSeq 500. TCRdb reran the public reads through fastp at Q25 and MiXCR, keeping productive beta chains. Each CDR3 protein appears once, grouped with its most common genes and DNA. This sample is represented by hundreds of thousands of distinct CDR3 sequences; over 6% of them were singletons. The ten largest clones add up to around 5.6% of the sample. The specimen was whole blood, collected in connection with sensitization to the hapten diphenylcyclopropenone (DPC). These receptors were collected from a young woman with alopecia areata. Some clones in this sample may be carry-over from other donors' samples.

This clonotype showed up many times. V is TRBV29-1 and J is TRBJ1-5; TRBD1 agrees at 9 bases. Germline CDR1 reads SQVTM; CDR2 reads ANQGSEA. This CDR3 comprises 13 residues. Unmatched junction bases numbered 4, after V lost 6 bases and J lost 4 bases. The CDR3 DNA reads TGCAGCGTGTTGGACAGGGGAAATCAGCCCCAGCATTTT. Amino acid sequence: CSVLDRGNQPQHF.

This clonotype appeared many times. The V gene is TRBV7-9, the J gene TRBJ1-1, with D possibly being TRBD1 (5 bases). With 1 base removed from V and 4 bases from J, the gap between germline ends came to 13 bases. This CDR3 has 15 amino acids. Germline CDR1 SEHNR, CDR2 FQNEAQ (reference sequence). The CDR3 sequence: CASSLDPGYGTEAFF. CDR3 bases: TGTGCCAGCAGCTTAGATCCAGGGTACGGCACTGAAGCTTTCTTT.

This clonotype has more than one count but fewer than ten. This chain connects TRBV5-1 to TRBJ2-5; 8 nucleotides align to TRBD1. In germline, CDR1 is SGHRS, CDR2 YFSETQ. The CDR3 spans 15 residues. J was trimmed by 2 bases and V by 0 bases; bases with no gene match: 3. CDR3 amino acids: CASSLVTGGQETQYF. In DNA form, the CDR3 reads TGCGCCAGCAGCTTGGTAACAGGGGGTCAAGAGACCCAGTACTTC.

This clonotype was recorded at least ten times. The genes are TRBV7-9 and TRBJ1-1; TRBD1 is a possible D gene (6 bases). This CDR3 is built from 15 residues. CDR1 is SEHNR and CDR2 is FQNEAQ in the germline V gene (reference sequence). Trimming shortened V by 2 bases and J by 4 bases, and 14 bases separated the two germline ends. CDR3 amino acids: CASSLSPQGRTEAFF. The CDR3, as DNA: TGTGCCAGCAGCTTAAGCCCCCAGGGGCGCACTGAAGCTTTCTTT.

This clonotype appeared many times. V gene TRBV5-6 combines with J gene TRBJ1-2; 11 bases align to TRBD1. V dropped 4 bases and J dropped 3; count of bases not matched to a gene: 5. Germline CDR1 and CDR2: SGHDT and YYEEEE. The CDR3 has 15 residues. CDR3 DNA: TGTGCCAGCAGCCGAGGACAGGGGGCCCACTATGGCTACACCTTC. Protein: CASSRGQGAHYGYTF.

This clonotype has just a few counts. The CDR3 nucleotides read TGTGCCAGCAGCTTCGACGAGGAAACTGAAGCTTTCTTT. Translated: CASSFDEETEAFF. The V gene is TRBV5-4, the J gene TRBJ1-1; no clear D gene. The germline V gene encodes CDR1 SGHNT and CDR2 YYREEE (reference sequence). V dropped 2 bases and J dropped 5 bases, with 10 bases sitting between them. CDR3 length equals 13 residues.

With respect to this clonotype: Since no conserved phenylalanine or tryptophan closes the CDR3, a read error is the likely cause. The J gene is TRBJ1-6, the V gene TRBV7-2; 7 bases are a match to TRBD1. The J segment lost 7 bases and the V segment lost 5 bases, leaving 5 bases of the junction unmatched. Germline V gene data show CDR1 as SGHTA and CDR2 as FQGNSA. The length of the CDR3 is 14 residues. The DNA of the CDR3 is TGTGCCAGCAGCCGGGACAGAGAGAATTCACCCCTCCACTCT. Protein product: CASSRDRENSPLHS.

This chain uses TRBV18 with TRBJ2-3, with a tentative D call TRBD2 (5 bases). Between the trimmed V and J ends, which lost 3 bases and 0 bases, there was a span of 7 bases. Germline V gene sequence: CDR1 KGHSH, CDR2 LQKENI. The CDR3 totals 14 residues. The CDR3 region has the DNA TGTGCCAGCTCACCGCAGCGGAGCACAGATACGCAGTATTTT. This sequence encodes CASSPQRSTDTQYF.

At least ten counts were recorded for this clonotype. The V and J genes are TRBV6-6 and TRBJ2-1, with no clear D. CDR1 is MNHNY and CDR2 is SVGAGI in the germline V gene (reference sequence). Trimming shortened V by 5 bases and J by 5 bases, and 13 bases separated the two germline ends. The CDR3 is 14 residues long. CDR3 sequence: CASSARATDNEQFF. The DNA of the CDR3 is TGTGCCAGCAGTGCCCGGGCCACCGACAATGAGCAGTTCTTC.

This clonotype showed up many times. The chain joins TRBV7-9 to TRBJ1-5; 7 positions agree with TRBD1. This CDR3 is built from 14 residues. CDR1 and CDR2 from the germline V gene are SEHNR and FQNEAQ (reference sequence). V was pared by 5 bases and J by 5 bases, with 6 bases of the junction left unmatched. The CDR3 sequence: CASSPSTGDQPQHF. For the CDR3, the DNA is TGTGCCAGCAGCCCATCCACAGGGGATCAGCCCCAGCATTTT.

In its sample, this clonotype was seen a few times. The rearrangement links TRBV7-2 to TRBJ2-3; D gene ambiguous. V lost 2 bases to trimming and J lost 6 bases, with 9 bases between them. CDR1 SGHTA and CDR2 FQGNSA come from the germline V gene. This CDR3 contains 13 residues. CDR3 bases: TGTGCCAGCAGCTTAAACCCCTCCGATACGCAGTATTTT. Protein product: CASSLNPSDTQYF.

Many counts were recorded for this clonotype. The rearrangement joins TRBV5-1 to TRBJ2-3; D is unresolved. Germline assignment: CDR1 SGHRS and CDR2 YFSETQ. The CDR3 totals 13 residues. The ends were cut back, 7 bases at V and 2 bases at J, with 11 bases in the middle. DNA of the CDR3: TGCGCCAGCGGTGAGCCCGCCACAGATACGCAGTATTTT. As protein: CASGEPATDTQYF.

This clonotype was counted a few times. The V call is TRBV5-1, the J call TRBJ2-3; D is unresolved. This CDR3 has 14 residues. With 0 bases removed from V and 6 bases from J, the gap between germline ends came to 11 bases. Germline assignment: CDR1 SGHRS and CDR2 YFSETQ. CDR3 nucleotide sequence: TGCGCCAGCAGCTTGGAATCACAACCGGATACGCAGTATTTT. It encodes CASSLESQPDTQYF.

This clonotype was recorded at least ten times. The CDR3: CASSPKRRLAGATGELFF. The CDR3, as DNA: TGTGCCAGCAGCCCGAAAAGGCGACTAGCGGGAGCGACCGGGGAGCTGTTTTTT. The V call is TRBV5-4, the J call TRBJ2-2; the match to TRBD2 covers 12 bases. The CDR3 length is 18 residues. Germline V gene sequence: CDR1 SGHNT, CDR2 YYREEE (reference sequence). V lost 4 bases and J lost 5; bases outside the gene matches: 12.

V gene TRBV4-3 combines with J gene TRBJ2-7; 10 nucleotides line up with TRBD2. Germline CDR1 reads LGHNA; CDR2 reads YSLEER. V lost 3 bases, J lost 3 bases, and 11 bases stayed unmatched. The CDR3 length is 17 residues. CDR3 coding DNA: TGCGCCAGCAGCCACTACCTTAGCGGGGGGAACGACTACGAGCAGTACTTC. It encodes CASSHYLSGGNDYEQYF.

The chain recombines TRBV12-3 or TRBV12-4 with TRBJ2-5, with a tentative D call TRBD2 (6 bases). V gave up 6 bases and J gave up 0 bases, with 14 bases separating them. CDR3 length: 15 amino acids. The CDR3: CASRPPGTDQETQYF. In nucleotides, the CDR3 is TGTGCCAGCAGACCGCCCGGGACTGACCAAGAGACCCAGTACTTC.

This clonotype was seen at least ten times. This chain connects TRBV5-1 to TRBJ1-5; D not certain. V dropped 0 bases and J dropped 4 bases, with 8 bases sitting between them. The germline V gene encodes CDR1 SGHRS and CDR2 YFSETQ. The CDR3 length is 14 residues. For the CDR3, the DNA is TGCGCCAGCAGCTTGGGACCGCTAAATCAGCCCCAGCATTTT. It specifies CASSLGPLNQPQHF.

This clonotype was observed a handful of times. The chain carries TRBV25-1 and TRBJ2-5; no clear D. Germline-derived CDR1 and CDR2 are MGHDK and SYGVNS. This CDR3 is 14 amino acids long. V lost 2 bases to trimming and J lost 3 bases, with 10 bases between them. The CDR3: CASSESNSEETQYF. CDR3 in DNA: TGTGCCAGCAGTGAAAGTAACAGCGAAGAGACCCAGTACTTC. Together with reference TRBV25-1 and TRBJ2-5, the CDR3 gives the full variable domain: EADIYQTPRYLVIGTGKKITLECSQTMGHDKMYWYQQDPGMELHLIHYSYGVNSTEKGDLSSESTVSRIRTEHFPLTLESARPSHTSQYLCASSESNSEETQYFGPGTRLLVL.

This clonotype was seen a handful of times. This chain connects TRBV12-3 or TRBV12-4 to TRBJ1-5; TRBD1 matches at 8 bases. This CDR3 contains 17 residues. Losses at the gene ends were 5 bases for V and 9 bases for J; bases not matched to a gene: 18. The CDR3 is CASSPNIRGRGRLPQHF. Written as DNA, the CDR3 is TGTGCCAGCAGTCCCAATATTCGGGGCAGGGGGCGTCTGCCCCAGCATTTT.

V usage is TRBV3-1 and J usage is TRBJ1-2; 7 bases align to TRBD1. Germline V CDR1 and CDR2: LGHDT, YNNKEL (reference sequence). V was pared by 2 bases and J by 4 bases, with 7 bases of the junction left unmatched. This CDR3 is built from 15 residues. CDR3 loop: CASSQRRGLVYGYTF. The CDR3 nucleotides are TGTGCCAGCAGCCAACGGAGGGGGCTCGTCTATGGCTACACCTTC. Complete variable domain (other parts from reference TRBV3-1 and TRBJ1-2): DTAVSQTPKYLVTQMGNDKSIKCEQNLGHDTMYWYKQDSKKFLKIMFSYNNKELIINETVPNRFSPKSPDKAHLNLHINSLELGDSAVYFCASSQRRGLVYGYTFGSGTRLTVV.

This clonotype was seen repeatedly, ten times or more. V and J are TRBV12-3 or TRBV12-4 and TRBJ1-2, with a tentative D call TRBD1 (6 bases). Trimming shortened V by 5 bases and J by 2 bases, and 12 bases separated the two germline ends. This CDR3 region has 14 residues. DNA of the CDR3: TGTGCCAGCAGTCTCAGGGGCAAGAACTATGGCTACACCTTC. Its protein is CASSLRGKNYGYTF.

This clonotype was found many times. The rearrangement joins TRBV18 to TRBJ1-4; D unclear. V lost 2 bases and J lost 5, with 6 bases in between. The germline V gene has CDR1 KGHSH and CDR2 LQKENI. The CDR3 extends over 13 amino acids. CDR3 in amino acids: CASSPGMNEKLFF. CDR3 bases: TGTGCCAGCTCACCAGGGATGAATGAAAAACTGTTTTTT.

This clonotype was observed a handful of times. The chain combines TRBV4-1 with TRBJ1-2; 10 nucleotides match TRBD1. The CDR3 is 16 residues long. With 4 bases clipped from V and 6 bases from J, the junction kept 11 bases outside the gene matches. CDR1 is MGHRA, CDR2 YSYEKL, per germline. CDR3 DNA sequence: TGCGCCAGCAGCCGGACCGGGACAGGGGACGTCAATGGCTACACCTTC. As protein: CASSRTGTGDVNGYTF.

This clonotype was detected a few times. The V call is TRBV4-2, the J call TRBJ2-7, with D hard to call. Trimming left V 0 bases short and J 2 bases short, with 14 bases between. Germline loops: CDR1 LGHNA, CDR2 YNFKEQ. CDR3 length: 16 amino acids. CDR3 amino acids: CASSQERWAEAYEQYF. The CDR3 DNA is TGTGCCAGCAGCCAAGAGAGATGGGCGGAAGCCTACGAGCAGTACTTC.

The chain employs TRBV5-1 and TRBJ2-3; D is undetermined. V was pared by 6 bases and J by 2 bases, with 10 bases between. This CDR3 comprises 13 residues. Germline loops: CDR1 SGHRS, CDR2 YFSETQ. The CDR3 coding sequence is TGCGCCAGCAAAGTACTCTCCACAGATACGCAGTATTTT. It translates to CASKVLSTDTQYF.

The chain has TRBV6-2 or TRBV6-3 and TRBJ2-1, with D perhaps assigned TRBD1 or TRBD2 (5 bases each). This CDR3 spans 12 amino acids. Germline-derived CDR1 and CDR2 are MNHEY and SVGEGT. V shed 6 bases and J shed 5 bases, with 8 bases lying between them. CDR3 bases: TGTGCCAGCAGCCGGGACCACAATGAGCAGTTCTTC. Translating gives CASSRDHNEQFF.

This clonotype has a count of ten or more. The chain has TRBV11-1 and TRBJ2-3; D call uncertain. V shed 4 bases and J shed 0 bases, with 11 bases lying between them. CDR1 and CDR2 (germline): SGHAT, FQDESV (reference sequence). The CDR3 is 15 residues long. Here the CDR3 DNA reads TGTGCCAGCAGCTATGTCGGGCTCAGCACAGATACGCAGTATTTT. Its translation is CASSYVGLSTDTQYF.